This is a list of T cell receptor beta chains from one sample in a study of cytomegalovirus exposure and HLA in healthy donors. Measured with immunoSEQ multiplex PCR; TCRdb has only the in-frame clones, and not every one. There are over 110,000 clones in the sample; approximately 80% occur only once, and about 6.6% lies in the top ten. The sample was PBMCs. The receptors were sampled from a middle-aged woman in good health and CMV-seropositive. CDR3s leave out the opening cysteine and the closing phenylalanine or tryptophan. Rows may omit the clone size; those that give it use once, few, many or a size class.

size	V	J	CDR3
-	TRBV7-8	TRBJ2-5	ASSPYRPSGRAGETQY
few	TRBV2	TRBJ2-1	ASSQTGGGYNEQF
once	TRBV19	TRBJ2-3	ASSIYARGHTDTQY
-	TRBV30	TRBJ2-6	AWSVGVSGANVLT
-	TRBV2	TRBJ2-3	ASSEALGTSGKRDTQY
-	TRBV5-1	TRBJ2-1	ASSFTTGGNEQF
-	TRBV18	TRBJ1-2	ASSLQGGFNYGYT
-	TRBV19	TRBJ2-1	ASSQYNEQF
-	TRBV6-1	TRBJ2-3	ASSEQRTRSTDTQY
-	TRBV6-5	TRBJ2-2	ASSYGVPGELF
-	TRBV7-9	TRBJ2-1	ASSLDGNSYNEQF
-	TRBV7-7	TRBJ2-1	ASSQRPSGEQF
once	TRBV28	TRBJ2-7	ASRRGTSGSYEQY
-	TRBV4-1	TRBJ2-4	ASSQGLAGGSGKNIQY
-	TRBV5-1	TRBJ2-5	ASSLVGGAYGETQY
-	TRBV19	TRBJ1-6	ASNGGTQNNSPLH
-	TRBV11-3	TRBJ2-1	ASSLDGAGTTYNEQF
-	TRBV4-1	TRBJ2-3	ASSQDWPRTYNTDTQY
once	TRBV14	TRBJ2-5	ASSPRQGQETQY
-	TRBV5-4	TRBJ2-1	ASSLGGGTSSSYNEQF
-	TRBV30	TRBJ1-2	AWSVQGGNYGYT
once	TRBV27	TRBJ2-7	ASRPSGSYEQY
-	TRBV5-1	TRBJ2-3	ASSLGSSGTDTQY
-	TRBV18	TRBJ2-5	ASLPRSGQETQY
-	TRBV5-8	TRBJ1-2	ASSLGTGFGGYT
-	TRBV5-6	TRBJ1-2	ASSIDSWGYT
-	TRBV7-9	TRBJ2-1	ASSPFNEQF
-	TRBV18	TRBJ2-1	ASSGMGLRMNEQF
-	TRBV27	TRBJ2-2	ASAFYPANTGELF
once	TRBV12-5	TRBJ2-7	ASGRTYEQY
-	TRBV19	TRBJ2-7	ASSSRQGRSYEQY
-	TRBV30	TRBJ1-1	AWDRFSTEAF
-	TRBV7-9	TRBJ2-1	ASSTSRLAGVDEQF
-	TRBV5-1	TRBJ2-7	ASSLIGQGGGTYEQY
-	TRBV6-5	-	ASSYTGTRWTYEQY
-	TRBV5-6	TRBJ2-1	ASSVTSGRRNEQF
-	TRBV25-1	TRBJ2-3	ASSETGGSTDTQY
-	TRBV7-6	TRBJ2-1	ASSGGLAGVGEQF
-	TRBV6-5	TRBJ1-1	ASSQGQGLTEAF
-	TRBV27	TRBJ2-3	ASSPTTADTQY
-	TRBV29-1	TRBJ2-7	SAFLGGTTAYEQY
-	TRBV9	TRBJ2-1	ASSVAIQGNEQF
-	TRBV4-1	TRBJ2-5	ASSRAPGTSGTYQETQY
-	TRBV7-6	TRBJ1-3	ASSWDSTSSGNTIY
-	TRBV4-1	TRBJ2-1	ASSQGLGTAYNEQF
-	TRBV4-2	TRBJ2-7	ASSQGGWTSYEQY
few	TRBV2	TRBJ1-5	ASSASRDRLPKGHQPQH
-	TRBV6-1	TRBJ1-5	ASTQGVRGNQPQH
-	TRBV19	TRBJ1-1	ASSTREAF
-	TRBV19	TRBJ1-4	ASSISATNEKLF
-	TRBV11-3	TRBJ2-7	ASRPRGASYEQY
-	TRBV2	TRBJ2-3	ASCRDSGTDTQY
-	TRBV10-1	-	ASSGQTGGFSEQY
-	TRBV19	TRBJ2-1	ATSRARHLRSRLYNEQF
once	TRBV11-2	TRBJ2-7	ASSSRRGKHTYEQY
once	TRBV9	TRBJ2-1	ASSASGTVSYNEQF
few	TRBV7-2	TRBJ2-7	ASSLEGRSYEQY